Below, 16 T cell receptor beta chains from the same sample are listed, as sequenced in a study of T cells in Graves' hyperthyroidism and ophthalmopathy. From RNA transcripts, TCR beta CDR3 regions were amplified. Primed by the HTBI set, a first-round RT-PCR was run on the TCR CDR3. MiXCR, run by TCRdb on the multiplex PCR reads, gives a single entry per CDR3 protein. Here the sample spans a few hundred thousand distinct CDR3 sequences, about 13% being singletons. Material: blood. These receptors were obtained from a woman in her thirties or forties with Graves' ophthalmopathy.

This clonotype was found many times. The chain is built from TRBV25-1 and TRBJ1-6; the D gene is possibly TRBD1 (6 bases). Germline CDR1 reads MGHDK; CDR2 reads SYGVNS. This CDR3 is 14 amino acids long. Trimming pared 5 bases from V and 9 bases from J, leaving 14 bases between. The CDR3 DNA reads TGTGCCAGCAGTTCAACAGGGTTGGGTTCACCCCTCCACTTT. This gives the protein CASSSTGLGSPLHF. The variable domain in full, with the rest retrieved from reference TRBV25-1 and TRBJ1-6, is EADIYQTPRYLVIGTGKKITLECSQTMGHDKMYWYQQDPGMELHLIHYSYGVNSTEKGDLSSESTVSRIRTEHFPLTLESARPSHTSQYLCASSSTGLGSPLHFGNGTRLTVT.

This clonotype has a count of ten or more. The gene calls are TRBV2 and TRBJ1-4; weak D call: TRBD1 (5 bases). The CDR3 loop spans 15 amino acids. V lost 6 bases and J lost 2, with 13 bases in between. CDR1 and CDR2 (germline): SNHLY, FYNNEI. The CDR3 DNA is TGTGCCAGCAGAACAGGTTCCTGGACTAATGAAAAACTGTTTTTT. Protein: CASRTGSWTNEKLFF.

The chain is built from TRBV6-2 or TRBV6-3 and TRBJ1-5; 8 bases are shared with TRBD1. V shed 6 bases and J 0 bases; nucleotides not matched to a gene: 7. Per germline, CDR1 MNHEY and CDR2 SVGEGT. The CDR3 is 16 amino acids. CDR3 sequence: CASRGGTGNSNQPQHF. The CDR3 region has the DNA TGTGCCAGCAGGGGAGGGACAGGTAATAGCAATCAGCCCCAGCATTTT.

This clonotype was recorded many times. The chain couples TRBV20-1 to TRBJ1-4; D may be TRBD1 (6 bases). This CDR3 comprises 15 residues. Between the trimmed V and J ends, which lost 3 bases and 8 bases, there was a span of 19 bases. Germline V gene data show CDR1 as DFQATT and CDR2 as SNEGSKA (reference sequence). CDR3 in DNA: TGCAGTGCTAGGCCATACCAGGGGCTGACGGAAAAACTGTTTTTT. Its translation: CSARPYQGLTEKLFF.

Concerning this clonotype itself: Germline is not matched at one junction end, which may reflect a read error. The V gene is TRBV5-5, the J gene TRBJ2-5, with D perhaps assigned TRBD1 or TRBD2 (5 bases each). The CDR3 has 15 residues. The V gene's germline CDR1 is SGHKS and CDR2 YYEKEE (reference sequence). CDR3 coding DNA: TGCGCCAGCAGTCCGGCGGGCGGACACGGCCGGACCCAGTACTTC. It yields the protein CASSPAGGHGRTQYF.

This clonotype was seen repeatedly, ten times or more. This rearrangement joins TRBV12-3 or TRBV12-4 to TRBJ1-5, with D perhaps matching TRBD1 (6 bases). The CDR3 is made up of 15 amino acids. V was trimmed by 6 bases and J by 2 bases, leaving 14 bases between them. The CDR3 sequence is CASSTRTAGNQPQHF. In DNA form, the CDR3 reads TGTGCCAGCAGCACCCGGACAGCGGGCAATCAGCCCCAGCATTTT.

This clonotype occurred many times. The rearrangement joins TRBV29-1 to TRBJ2-5; possible D gene TRBD2, 5 bases. The CDR3 extends over 14 amino acids. CDR1 is SQVTM, CDR2 ANQGSEA, per germline. Trimming shortened V by 6 bases and J by 2 bases, and 16 bases separated the two germline ends. CDR3: CSVIPPSGQETQYF. The CDR3 region has the DNA TGCAGCGTAATCCCTCCCTCGGGACAAGAGACCCAGTACTTC.

Many counts were recorded for this clonotype. The CDR3 DNA follows: TGTGCCATCAGCTTCGGGACGACCAGCACAGATACGCAGTATTTT. Residues: CAISFGTTSTDTQYF. The chain links TRBV10-3 to TRBJ2-3; the D call may be TRBD1 or TRBD2 (5 bases each). The ends were cut back, 6 bases at V and 0 bases at J, with 13 bases in the middle. The CDR3 sequence is 15 residues long. Per germline, CDR1 ENHRY and CDR2 SYGVKD.

This clonotype showed up many times. V usage is TRBV28 and J usage is TRBJ2-1; no clear D gene. The CDR3 sequence is 15 residues long. Looked up from germline, CDR1 is MDHEN and CDR2 is SYDVKM. V was trimmed by 8 bases and J by 4 bases, leaving 18 bases between them. The CDR3, as DNA: TGTGCCAGCTGCTCAGAAAGGGTGGATTACAATGAGCAGTTCTTC. Its protein is CASCSERVDYNEQFF.

As to this clonotype: A much larger clone lies one base from this, so it may be a read error. The V call is TRBV20-1, the J call TRBJ2-5, with D perhaps TRBD2 (5 bases). The length of the CDR3 is 15 residues. CDR1 DFQATT and CDR2 SNEGSKA come from the germline V gene (reference sequence). The CDR3 region is CSARPQSGIQEAQYF. The CDR3 DNA is TGCAGTGCTAGGCCCCAGTCGGGGATCCAAGAGGCCCAGTACTTC.

This clonotype was seen more than once but under ten times. The V call is TRBV6-1, the J call TRBJ1-3; D gene uncertain. Trimming pared 6 bases from V and 0 bases from J, leaving 12 bases between. The CDR3 covers 15 residues. Germline V lookup: CDR1 MNHNS, CDR2 SASEGT. CDR3 protein: CASRPDGNSGNTIYF. The CDR3 DNA follows: TGTGCCAGCAGACCGGACGGAAACTCTGGAAACACCATATATTTT.

This clonotype was picked up a small number of times. The chain links TRBV5-1 to TRBJ2-3, with D possibly TRBD2 on 5 matching bases. V was shortened by 4 bases and J by 1 base, with 16 bases between the two germline ends. CDR3 length: 16 amino acids. Germline V gene data show CDR1 as SGHRS and CDR2 as YFSETQ. CDR3 sequence: CASSLSGATGTDTQYF. CDR3 nucleotides: TGCGCCAGCAGCCTGAGCGGAGCCACAGGCACAGATACGCAGTATTTT.

This clonotype showed up just a few times. V and J are TRBV5-6 and TRBJ2-1; 13 bases are a match to TRBD2. The V and J ends lost 4 bases and 0 bases, in that order; junction bases with no gene match: 10. The CDR3 totals 19 residues. CDR1 SGHDT and CDR2 YYEEEE come from the germline V gene. CDR3 nucleotides: TGTGCCAGCAGCCTACCCGGGACTAGCGGGATAGGCTCCTACAATGAGCAGTTCTTC. As protein: CASSLPGTSGIGSYNEQFF.

As to this clonotype: A read error may be the cause here, since a much bigger clone is one base away. The chain is built from TRBV12-3 or TRBV12-4 and TRBJ2-2; possible D gene TRBD2, 7 bases. V shed 3 bases and J shed 7 bases, with 15 bases lying between them. The CDR3 consists of 15 residues. The CDR3 DNA is TGTGCCAGCAGTTTTACGGGGGGCCCGTACGGGGAGCTGTTTTTT. Encoded protein: CASSFTGGPYGELFF.

Only a few counts were recorded for this clonotype. The rearrangement joins TRBV14 to TRBJ2-1, with TRBD2 as a possible D gene (6 bases). The germline V and J ends were trimmed by 5 bases and 6 bases, with 11 bases remaining between them. CDR3 length: 13 residues. Germline V gene sequence: CDR1 SGHDN, CDR2 FVKESK. This CDR3 is CASSTGLFNEQFF. The DNA of the CDR3 is TGTGCCAGCAGCACGGGACTTTTCAATGAGCAGTTCTTC.

A few counts support this clonotype. J is TRBJ2-1 and V is TRBV18, with 8 positions matching TRBD2. Germline CDR1 KGHSH, CDR2 LQKENI. The CDR3 contains 15 residues. V dropped 0 bases and J dropped 7; count of bases not matched to a gene: 5. The CDR3 bases are TGTGCCAGCTCACCACCCGGGAGGGTGGGGAATGAGCAGTTCTTC. This encodes CASSPPGRVGNEQFF.